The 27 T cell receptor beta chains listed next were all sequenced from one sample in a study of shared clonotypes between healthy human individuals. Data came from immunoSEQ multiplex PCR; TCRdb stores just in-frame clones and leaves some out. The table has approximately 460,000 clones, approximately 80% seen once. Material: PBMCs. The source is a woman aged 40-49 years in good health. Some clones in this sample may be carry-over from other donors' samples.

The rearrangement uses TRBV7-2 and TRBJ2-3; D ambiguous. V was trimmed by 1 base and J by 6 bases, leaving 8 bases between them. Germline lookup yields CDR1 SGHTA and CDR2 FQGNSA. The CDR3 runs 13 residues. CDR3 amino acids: CASSLGRPDTQYF. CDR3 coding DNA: TGTGCCAGCAGCTTAGGTAGGCCGGATACGCAGTATTTT.

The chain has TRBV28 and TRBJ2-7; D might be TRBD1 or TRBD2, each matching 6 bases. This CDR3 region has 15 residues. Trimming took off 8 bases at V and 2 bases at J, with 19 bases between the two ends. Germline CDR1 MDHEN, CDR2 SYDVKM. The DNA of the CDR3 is TGTGCCAGCTGTGCCGGAGGGGGGAGTGCCTACGAGCAGTACTTC. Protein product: CASCAGGGSAYEQYF.

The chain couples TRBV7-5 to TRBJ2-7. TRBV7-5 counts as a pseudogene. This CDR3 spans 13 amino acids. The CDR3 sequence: CVTLTIGDYEQYF. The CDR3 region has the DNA TGTGTGACCCTGACAATTGGGGACTACGAGCAGTACTTC.

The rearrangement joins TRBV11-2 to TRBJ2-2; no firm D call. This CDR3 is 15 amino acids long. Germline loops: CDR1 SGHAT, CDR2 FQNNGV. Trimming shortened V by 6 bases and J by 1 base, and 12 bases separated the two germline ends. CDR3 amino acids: CASRWRPENTGELFF. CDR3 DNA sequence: TGTGCCAGCAGATGGCGGCCGGAGAACACCGGGGAGCTGTTTTTT.

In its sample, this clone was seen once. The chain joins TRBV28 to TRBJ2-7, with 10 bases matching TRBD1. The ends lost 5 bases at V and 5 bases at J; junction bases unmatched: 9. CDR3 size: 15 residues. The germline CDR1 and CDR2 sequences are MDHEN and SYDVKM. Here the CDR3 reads CASSLSTGGIDEQYF. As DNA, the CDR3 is TGTGCCAGCAGTCTATCGACAGGGGGCATCGACGAGCAGTACTTC.

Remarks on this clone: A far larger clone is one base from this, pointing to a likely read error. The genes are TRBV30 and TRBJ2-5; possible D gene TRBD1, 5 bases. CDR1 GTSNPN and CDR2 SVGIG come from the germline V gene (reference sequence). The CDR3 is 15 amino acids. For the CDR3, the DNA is TGTGCCTGGAGTGTACTCGGACACGGCCAAGAGATCCAGTACTTC. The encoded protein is CAWSVLGHGQEIQYF.

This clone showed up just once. CDR3 nucleotide sequence: TGCGCCAGCAGCGTCAGCCAGGCGTGGGAGACCCAGTACTTC. This codes for CASSVSQAWETQYF. V gene TRBV5-1 combines with J gene TRBJ2-7; D not resolved. Judging by the DNA end, TRBJ2-5 fits better; the J call may be wrong. Germline loops: CDR1 SGHRS, CDR2 YFSETQ. The CDR3 has 14 amino acids.

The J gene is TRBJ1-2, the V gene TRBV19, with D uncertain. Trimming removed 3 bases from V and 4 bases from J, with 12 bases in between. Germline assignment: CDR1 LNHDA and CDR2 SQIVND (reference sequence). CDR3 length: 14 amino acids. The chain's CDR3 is CASSIPGLFYGYTF. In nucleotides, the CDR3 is TGTGCCAGTAGTATCCCTGGACTTTTCTATGGCTACACCTTC.

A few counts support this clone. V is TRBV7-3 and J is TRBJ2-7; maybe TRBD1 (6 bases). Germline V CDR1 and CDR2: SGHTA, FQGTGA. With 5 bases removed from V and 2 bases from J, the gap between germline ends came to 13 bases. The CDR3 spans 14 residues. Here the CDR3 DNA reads TGTGCCAGCAGCCCAACGGGACAACCCTACGAGCAGTACTTC. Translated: CASSPTGQPYEQYF.

In DNA, the CDR3 is TGTGCCAGCAAGCCCGGGAGGGGGGCTCCCTACGAGCAGTACTTC. As protein: CASKPGRGAPYEQYF. This chain links TRBV7-2 with TRBJ2-7; 8 bases match TRBD2. With 7 bases clipped from V and 2 bases from J, the junction kept 10 bases outside the gene matches. In germline, CDR1 is SGHTA, CDR2 FQGNSA. The CDR3 has 15 residues.

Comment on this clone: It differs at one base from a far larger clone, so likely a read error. CDR3 in DNA: TGCGCCAGCAGCCACACAGGGAACACTGAAGCTTTCTTT. This codes for CASSHTGNTEAFF. This sequence joins TRBV5-1 and TRBJ1-1, with D possibly being TRBD1 (5 bases). This CDR3 has 13 residues. V lost 4 bases, J lost 1 base, and 8 bases lay in between. Germline V CDR1 and CDR2: SGHRS, YFSETQ. Complete variable domain (other parts from reference TRBV5-1 and TRBJ1-1): KAGVTQTPRYLIKTRGQQVTLSCSPISGHRSVSWYQQTPGQGLQFLFEYFSETQRNKGNFPGRFSGRQFSNSRSEMNVSTLELGDSALYLCASSHTGNTEAFFGQGTRLTVV.

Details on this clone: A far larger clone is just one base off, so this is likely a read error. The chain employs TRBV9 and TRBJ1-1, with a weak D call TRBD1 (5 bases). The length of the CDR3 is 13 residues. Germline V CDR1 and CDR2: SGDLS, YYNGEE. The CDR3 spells CASSRGGGTETFF. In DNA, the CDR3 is TGTGCCAGCAGCCGGGGGGGTGGCACTGAAACTTTCTTT. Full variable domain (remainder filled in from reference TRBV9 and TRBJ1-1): DSGVTQTPKHLITATGQRVTLRCSPRSGDLSVYWYQQSLDQGLQFLIQYYNGEERAKGNILERFSAQQFPDLHSELNLSSLELGDSALYFCASSRGGGTETFFGQGTRLTVV.

CDR3: CAISVEGQREKLFF. For the CDR3, the DNA is TGTGCCATCAGTGTGGAGGGTCAAAGGGAAAAACTGTTTTTT. J is TRBJ1-4 and V is TRBV10-3; no clear D. The CDR3 is made up of 14 amino acids. Trimming removed 4 bases at V and 8 bases at J, with 14 bases between. The germline CDR1 and CDR2 sequences are ENHRY and SYGVKD.

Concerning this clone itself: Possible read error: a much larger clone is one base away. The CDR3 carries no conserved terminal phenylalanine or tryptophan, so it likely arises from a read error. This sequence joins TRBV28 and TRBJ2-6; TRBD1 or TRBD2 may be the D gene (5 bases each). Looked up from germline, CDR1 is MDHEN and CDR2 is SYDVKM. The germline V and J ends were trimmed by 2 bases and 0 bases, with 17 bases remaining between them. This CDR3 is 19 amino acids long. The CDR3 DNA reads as TGTGCCAGCAGTTTAGGGGCTCCCGGGGATGTCTCTGGGGCCAACGTCCTGACTTCC. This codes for CASSLGAPGDVSGANVLTS.

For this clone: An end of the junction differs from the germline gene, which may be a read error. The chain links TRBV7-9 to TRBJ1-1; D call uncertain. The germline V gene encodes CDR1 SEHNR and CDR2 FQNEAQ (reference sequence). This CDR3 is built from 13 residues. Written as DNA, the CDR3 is TGTGCCAGCATCTTAGTGGTGGGCACTGAAGCTTTCTTT. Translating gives CASILVVGTEAFF. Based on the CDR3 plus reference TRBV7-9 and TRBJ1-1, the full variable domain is DTGVSQNPRHKITKRGQNVTFRCDPISEHNRLYWYRQTLGQGPEFLTYFQNEAQLEKSRLLSDRFSAERPKGSFSTLEIQRTEQGDSAMYLCASILVVGTEAFFGQGTRLTVV.

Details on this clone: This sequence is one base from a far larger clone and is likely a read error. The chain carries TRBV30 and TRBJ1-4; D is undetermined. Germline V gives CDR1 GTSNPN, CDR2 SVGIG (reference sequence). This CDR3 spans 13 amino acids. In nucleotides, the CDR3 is TGTGCCTGGATGCCGGGAACTGATGAAAAACTGTTTTTT. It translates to CAWMPGTDEKLFF.

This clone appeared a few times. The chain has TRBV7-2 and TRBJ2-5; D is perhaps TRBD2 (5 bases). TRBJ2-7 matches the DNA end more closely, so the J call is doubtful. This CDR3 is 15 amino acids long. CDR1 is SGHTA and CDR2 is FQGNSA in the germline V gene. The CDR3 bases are TGTGCCAGCAGCTTCGACCCTACTAGTTCCTACGAGCAGTACTTC. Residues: CASSFDPTSSYEQYF.

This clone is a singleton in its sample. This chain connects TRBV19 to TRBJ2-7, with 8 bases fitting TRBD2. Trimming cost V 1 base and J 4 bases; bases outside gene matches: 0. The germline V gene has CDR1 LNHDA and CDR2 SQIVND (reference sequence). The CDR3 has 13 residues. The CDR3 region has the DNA TGTGCCAGTAGTATAGTAGCGGGATACGAGCAGTACTTC. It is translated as CASSIVAGYEQYF. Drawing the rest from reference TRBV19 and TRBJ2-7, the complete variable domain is DGGITQSPKYLFRKEGQNVTLSCEQNLNHDAMYWYRQDPGQGLRLIYYSQIVNDFQKGDIAEGYSVSREKKESFPLTVTSAQKNPTAFYLCASSIVAGYEQYFGPGTRLTVT.

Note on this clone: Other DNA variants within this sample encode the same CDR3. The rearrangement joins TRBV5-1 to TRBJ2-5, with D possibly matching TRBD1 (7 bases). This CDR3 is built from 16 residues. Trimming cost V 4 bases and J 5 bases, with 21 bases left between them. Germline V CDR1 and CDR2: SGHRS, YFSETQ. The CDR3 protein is CASSTTGEVFYETQYF. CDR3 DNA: TGCGCCAGCAGCACCACAGGGGAGGTTTTTTACGAGACCCAGTACTTC.

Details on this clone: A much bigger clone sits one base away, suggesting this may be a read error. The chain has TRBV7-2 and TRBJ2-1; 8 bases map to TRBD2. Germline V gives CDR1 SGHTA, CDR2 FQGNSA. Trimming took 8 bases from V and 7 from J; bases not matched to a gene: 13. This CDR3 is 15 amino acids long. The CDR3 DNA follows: TGTGCCAGCGCCACCGGGACTAGAATAGAGAATGAGCAGTTCTTC. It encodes CASATGTRIENEQFF.

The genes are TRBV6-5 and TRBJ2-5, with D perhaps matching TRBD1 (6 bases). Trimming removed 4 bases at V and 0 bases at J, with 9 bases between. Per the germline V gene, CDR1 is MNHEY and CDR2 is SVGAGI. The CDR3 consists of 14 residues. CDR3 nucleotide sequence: TGTGCCAGCAGTTCCACAGGGTACCAAGAGACCCAGTACTTC. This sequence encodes CASSSTGYQETQYF.

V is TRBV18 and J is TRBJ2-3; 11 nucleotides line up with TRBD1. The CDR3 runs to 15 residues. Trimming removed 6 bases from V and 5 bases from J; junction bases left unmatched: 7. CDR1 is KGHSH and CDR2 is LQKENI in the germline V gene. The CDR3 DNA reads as TGTGCCAGCTCGCCAGGACAGGGGGCGGGAGATACGCAGTATTTT. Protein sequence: CASSPGQGAGDTQYF.

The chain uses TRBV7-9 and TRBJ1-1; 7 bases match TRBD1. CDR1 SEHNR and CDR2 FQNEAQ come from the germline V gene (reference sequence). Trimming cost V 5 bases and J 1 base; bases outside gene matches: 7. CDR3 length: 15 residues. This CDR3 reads CASSMTGNSNTEAFF. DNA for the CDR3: TGTGCCAGCAGCATGACAGGGAATTCGAACACTGAAGCTTTCTTT. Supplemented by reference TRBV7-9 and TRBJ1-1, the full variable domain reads DTGVSQNPRHKITKRGQNVTFRCDPISEHNRLYWYRQTLGQGPEFLTYFQNEAQLEKSRLLSDRFSAERPKGSFSTLEIQRTEQGDSAMYLCASSMTGNSNTEAFFGQGTRLTVV.

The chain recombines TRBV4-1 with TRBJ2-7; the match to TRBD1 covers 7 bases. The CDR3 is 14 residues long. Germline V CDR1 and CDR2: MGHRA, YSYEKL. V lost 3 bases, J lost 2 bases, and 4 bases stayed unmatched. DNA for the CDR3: TGCGCCAGCAGCCAGACAGGGAAAGCCTACGAGCAGTACTTC. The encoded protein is CASSQTGKAYEQYF.

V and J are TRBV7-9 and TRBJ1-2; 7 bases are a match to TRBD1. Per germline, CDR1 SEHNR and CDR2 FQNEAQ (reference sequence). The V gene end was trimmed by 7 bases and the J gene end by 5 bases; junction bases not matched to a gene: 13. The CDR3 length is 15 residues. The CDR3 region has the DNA TGTGCCAGCAACTATAATGGGGACAGTCTATATGGCTACACCTTC. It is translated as CASNYNGDSLYGYTF. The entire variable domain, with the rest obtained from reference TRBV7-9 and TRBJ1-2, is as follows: DTGVSQNPRHKITKRGQNVTFRCDPISEHNRLYWYRQTLGQGPEFLTYFQNEAQLEKSRLLSDRFSAERPKGSFSTLEIQRTEQGDSAMYLCASNYNGDSLYGYTFGSGTRLTVV.

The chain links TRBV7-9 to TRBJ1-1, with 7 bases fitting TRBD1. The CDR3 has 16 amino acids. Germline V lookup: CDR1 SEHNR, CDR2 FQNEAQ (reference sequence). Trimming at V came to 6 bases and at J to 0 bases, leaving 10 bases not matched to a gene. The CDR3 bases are TGTGCCAGCAGACCAGGGGGGGCTAAGGTGAACACTGAAGCTTTCTTT. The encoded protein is CASRPGGAKVNTEAFF.

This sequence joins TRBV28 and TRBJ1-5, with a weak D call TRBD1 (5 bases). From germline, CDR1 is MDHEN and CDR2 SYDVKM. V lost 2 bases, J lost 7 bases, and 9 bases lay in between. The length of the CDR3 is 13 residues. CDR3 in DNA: TGTGCCAGCAGTTTACGGGGGTTCCAGCCCCAGCATTTT. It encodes CASSLRGFQPQHF.